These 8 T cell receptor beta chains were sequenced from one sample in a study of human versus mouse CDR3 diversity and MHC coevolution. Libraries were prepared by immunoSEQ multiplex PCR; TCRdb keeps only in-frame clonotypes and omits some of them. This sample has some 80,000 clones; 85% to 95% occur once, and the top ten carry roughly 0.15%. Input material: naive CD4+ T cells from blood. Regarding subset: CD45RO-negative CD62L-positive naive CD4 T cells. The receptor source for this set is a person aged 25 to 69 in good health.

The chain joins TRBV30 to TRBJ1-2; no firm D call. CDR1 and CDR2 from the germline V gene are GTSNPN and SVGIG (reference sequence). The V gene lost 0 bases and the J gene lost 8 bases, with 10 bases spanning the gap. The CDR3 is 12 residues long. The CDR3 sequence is CAWSVPGRGYTF. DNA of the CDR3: TGTGCCTGGAGTGTACCAGGTCGGGGCTACACCTTC.

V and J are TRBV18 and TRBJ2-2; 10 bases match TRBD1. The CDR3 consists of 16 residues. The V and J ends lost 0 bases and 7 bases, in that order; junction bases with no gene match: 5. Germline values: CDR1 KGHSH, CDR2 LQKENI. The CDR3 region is CASSPPGTGAYGELFF. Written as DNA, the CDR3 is TGTGCCAGCTCACCACCCGGGACAGGGGCGTACGGGGAGCTGTTTTTT.

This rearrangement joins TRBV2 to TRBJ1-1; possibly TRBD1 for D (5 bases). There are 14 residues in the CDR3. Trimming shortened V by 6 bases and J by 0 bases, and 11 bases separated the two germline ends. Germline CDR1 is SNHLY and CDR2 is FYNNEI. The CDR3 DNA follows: TGTGCCAGCAGGGCACGGGGGATGAACACTGAAGCTTTCTTT. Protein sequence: CASRARGMNTEAFF.

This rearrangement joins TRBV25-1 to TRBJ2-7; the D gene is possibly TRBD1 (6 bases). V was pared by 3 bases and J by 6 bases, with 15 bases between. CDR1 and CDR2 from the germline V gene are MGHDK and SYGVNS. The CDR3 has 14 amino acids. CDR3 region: CASSDLGALLEQYF. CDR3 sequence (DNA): TGTGCCAGCAGTGATCTGGGGGCGCTCCTCGAGCAGTACTTC.

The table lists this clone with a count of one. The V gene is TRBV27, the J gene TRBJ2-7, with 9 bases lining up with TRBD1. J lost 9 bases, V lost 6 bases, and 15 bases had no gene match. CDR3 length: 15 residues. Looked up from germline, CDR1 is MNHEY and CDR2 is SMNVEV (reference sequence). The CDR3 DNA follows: TGTGCCAGCAGGGAGTCGGGACAGGGCCAAAGTGGGCAGTACTTC. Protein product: CASRESGQGQSGQYF.

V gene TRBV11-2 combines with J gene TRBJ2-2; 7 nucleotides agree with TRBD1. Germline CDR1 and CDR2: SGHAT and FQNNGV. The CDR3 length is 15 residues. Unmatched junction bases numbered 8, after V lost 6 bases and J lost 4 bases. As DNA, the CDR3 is TGTGCCAGCAGACTCGGACAGGCGATCACCGGGGAGCTGTTTTTT. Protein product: CASRLGQAITGELFF.

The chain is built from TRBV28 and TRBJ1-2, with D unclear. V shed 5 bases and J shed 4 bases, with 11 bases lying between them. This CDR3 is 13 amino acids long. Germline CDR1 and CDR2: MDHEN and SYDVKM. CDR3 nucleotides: TGTGCCAGCAGTGGCAGCGCACGCTATGGCTACACCTTC. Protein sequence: CASSGSARYGYTF.

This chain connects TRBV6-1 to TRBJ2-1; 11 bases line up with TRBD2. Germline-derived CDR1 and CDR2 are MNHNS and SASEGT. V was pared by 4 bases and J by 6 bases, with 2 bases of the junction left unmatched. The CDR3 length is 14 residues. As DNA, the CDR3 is TGTGCCAGCAGTGCAGGACTAGCGGGCAATGAGCAGTTCTTC. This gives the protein CASSAGLAGNEQFF.